This T cell receptor (beta chain) originates from a study of blood T cells in healthy people across ages. Sample-barcoded 5' priming and a J-beta primer mix drove a second PCR of about 6 to 12 cycles. Individual samples furnished no less than 3 million CDR3-containing paired-end reads apiece. TCRdb re-derived calls from the 5' RACE reads in MiXCR, one entry per CDR3 protein. Among around 670,000 distinct CDR3 sequences listed, approximately 30% were seen once. Total RNA amounts of at least 5 micrograms were extracted per sample. CDR1 and CDR2 (germline): SGHRS, YFSETQ. The ends were cut back, 4 bases at V and 11 bases at J, with 24 bases in the middle. CDR3 length: 15 residues.

The sequenced material came from blood. The receptor comes from a woman over 75 in good health. This chain connects TRBV5-1 to TRBJ2-5; a weak D match, TRBD2 (6 bases). DNA for the CDR3: TGCGCCAGCAGCCCCCGCGGGATCCCCCAAGGGGAGCAGTACTTC. The encoded protein is CASSPRGIPQGEQYF.